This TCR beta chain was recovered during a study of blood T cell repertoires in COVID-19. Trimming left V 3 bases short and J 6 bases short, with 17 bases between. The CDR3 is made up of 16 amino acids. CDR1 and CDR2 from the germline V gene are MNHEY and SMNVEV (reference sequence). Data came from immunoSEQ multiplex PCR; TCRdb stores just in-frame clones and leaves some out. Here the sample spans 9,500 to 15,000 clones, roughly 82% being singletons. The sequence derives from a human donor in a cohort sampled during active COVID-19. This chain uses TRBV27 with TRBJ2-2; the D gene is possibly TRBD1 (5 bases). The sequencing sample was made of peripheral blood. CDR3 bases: TGTGCCAGCAGTTTGAGGTCAGGGCATTCCCCCGGGGAGCTGTTTTTT. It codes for CASSLRSGHSPGELFF.